A single sample gave rise to the 24 T cell receptor beta chains below, sequenced in a study of cytomegalovirus exposure and HLA in healthy donors. PCR was performed using 60 Vbeta and 13 Jbeta primers. Only in-frame clones appear in the TCRdb table, and some are missing; sequencing was by immunoSEQ multiplex PCR. The sample records tens of thousands of clones, 55% to 75% being singletons. Sequencing input: PBMCs. The receptor set was obtained from a middle-aged woman in good health and CMV-seropositive.

This clone has only a few counts. The rearrangement joins TRBV2 to TRBJ2-1; TRBD2 might be the D (5 bases). The CDR3 is 14 residues long. Germline-derived CDR1 and CDR2 are SNHLY and FYNNEI. V gave up 7 bases and J gave up 8 bases, with 18 bases separating them. In nucleotides, the CDR3 is TGTGCCAGCAAAGTGGAGGCGAACCTAGATGAGCAGTTCTTC. It specifies CASKVEANLDEQFF.

CDR3 in DNA: TGTGCCAGCAGCGTGGCACAGGGGGCGCCGGAGACCCAGTACTTC. It translates to CASSVAQGAPETQYF. The V and J genes are TRBV5-8 and TRBJ2-5, with TRBD1 identical over 9 bases. CDR1 is SGHTS and CDR2 is YDEGEE in the germline V gene. The junction had 9 bases not matched to a gene; V was cut back by 4 bases and J by 5 bases. CDR3 length: 15 amino acids.

The chain is built from TRBV6-5 and TRBJ1-5; D gene uncertain. Germline CDR1 reads MNHEY; CDR2 reads SVGAGI. This CDR3 comprises 13 residues. Trimming pared 6 bases from V and 7 bases from J, leaving 13 bases between. The CDR3 spells CASSPRQFQPQHF. CDR3 DNA: TGTGCCAGCAGCCCTAGGCAGTTCCAGCCCCAGCATTTT.

The J gene is TRBJ2-7, the V gene TRBV11-3, with D maybe TRBD1 (5 bases). Germline V lookup: CDR1 SGHNT, CDR2 YENEEA. Trimming removed 0 bases at V and 2 bases at J, with 11 bases between. The CDR3 contains 15 residues. The CDR3 reads CASSLDGRATYEQYF. Written as DNA, the CDR3 is TGTGCCAGCAGCTTAGATGGCAGGGCCACCTACGAGCAGTACTTC.

The J gene is TRBJ2-2, the V gene TRBV7-7; tentative D call: TRBD1 (6 bases). Germline-derived CDR1 and CDR2 are SSHAT and FNYEAQ (reference sequence). This CDR3 spans 16 amino acids. Trimming removed 5 bases from V and 4 bases from J, with 17 bases in between. CDR3 bases: TGTGCCAGCAGCCCACGCCGCCAGGGGTCCACCGGGGAGCTGTTTTTT. It is translated as CASSPRRQGSTGELFF.

J is TRBJ1-1 and V is TRBV5-1, with 9 bases lining up with TRBD1. Germline lookup yields CDR1 SGHRS and CDR2 YFSETQ. Trimming removed 5 bases from V and 1 base from J; junction bases left unmatched: 6. The CDR3 totals 15 residues. CDR3 coding DNA: TGCGCCAGCAGGGTCGGGACAGGGACGAACACTGAAGCTTTCTTT. Amino acid sequence: CASRVGTGTNTEAFF.

The rearrangement uses TRBV5-1 and TRBJ1-2; D not resolved. There are 13 residues in the CDR3. Germline V gives CDR1 SGHRS, CDR2 YFSETQ. Trimming left V 4 bases short and J 2 bases short, with 9 bases between. The CDR3 protein is CASSQTMNYGYTF. The CDR3 region has the DNA TGCGCCAGCAGCCAAACAATGAACTATGGCTACACCTTC.

The V call is TRBV6-1, the J call TRBJ2-7, with 8 nucleotides matching TRBD1. CDR3 length equals 15 residues. The J segment lost 6 bases and the V segment lost 0 bases, leaving 7 bases of the junction unmatched. The germline gives CDR1 MNHNS, CDR2 SASEGT. The CDR3: CASSEALRGLGEQYF. The CDR3 DNA reads as TGTGCCAGCAGTGAAGCGCTCAGGGGGCTCGGCGAGCAGTACTTC.

As concerns this clone: Its ends do not fully match the called genes, so a read error is possible. The rearrangement uses TRBV7-7 and TRBJ2-5, with D possibly matching TRBD2 (5 bases). Per the germline V gene, CDR1 is SSHAT and CDR2 is FNYEAQ (reference sequence). This CDR3 is 15 amino acids long. The CDR3 DNA reads TGTGCTAGCAGCTTAGCGCGCGAAACCCAAGAGACCCAGTACTTC. It yields the protein CASSLARETQETQYF.

The chain has TRBV25-1 and TRBJ2-7; 13 bases agree with TRBD2. V gave up 8 bases and J gave up 5 bases; unmatched junction bases: 6. This CDR3 has 14 amino acids. Germline lookup yields CDR1 MGHDK and CDR2 SYGVNS. CDR3 sequence reads: CASSTSGGADEQYF. The CDR3 region has the DNA TGTGCCAGCTCAACTAGCGGGGGGGCAGACGAGCAGTACTTC.

J is TRBJ1-1 and V is TRBV30; TRBD1 agrees at 11 bases. After removal of 3 bases from V and 14 bases from J, the junction contained 8 bases not matched to a gene. CDR1 is GTSNPN, CDR2 SVGIG, per germline (reference sequence). The CDR3 covers 12 residues. CDR3 in amino acids: CAWSPGQGESFF. Here the CDR3 DNA reads TGTGCCTGGAGCCCGGGACAGGGGGAATCCTTCTTT.

V gene TRBV5-6 combines with J gene TRBJ2-5; the D gene is possibly TRBD2 (5 bases). Per the germline V gene, CDR1 is SGHDT and CDR2 is YYEEEE. The CDR3 is 14 amino acids. Trimming stripped 4 bases from V and 5 bases from J, with 15 bases between. The CDR3 DNA reads TGTGCCAGCAGCCCAGCGGCCTACCGCGAGACCCAGTACTTC. It is translated as CASSPAAYRETQYF.

V and J are TRBV27 and TRBJ2-1; D perhaps matches TRBD2 (6 bases). Trimming removed 2 bases from V and 9 bases from J, with 11 bases in between. CDR1 and CDR2 (germline): MNHEY, SMNVEV (reference sequence). This CDR3 has 13 amino acids. The CDR3: CASSLPGVGEQFF. The CDR3 nucleotides read TGTGCCAGCAGTTTACCGGGGGTGGGTGAGCAGTTCTTC.

J is TRBJ1-1 and V is TRBV6-5; 8 bases match TRBD1. The CDR3 length is 15 residues. V lost 2 bases to trimming and J lost 1 base; unmatched junction nucleotides: 3. Germline CDR1 is MNHEY and CDR2 is SVGAGI. Written as DNA, the CDR3 is TGTGCCAGCAGTTACGGGACAGGACCGAACACTGAAGCTTTCTTT. It encodes CASSYGTGPNTEAFF.

The rearrangement uses TRBV30 and TRBJ1-1; D possibly corresponds to TRBD1 (5 bases). In germline, CDR1 is GTSNPN, CDR2 SVGIG (reference sequence). CDR3 size: 11 residues. The V end lost 3 bases, the J end lost 6 bases, and 8 bases lay between the germline ends. The CDR3 DNA sequence: TGTGCCTGGAGCGGGGGGGCTGAAGCTTTCTTT. Its translation is CAWSGGAEAFF.

The gene calls are TRBV19 and TRBJ1-4; D ambiguous. This CDR3 region has 14 residues. Germline V lookup: CDR1 LNHDA, CDR2 SQIVND (reference sequence). The V end was cut by 10 bases, the J end by 8 bases, with 20 bases between. The CDR3 DNA sequence: TGTGCCACCAAAGACTCGGGCAGCGGAGAAAAACTGTTTTTT. Amino acids: CATKDSGSGEKLFF. Based on the CDR3 plus reference TRBV19 and TRBJ1-4, the full variable domain is DGGITQSPKYLFRKEGQNVTLSCEQNLNHDAMYWYRQDPGQGLRLIYYSQIVNDFQKGDIAEGYSVSREKKESFPLTVTSAQKNPTAFYLCATKDSGSGEKLFFGSGTQLSVL.

CDR3 sequence reads: CASSLNQGSTDTQYF. Written as DNA, the CDR3 is TGTGCCAGCAGCTTAAATCAGGGTAGCACAGATACGCAGTATTTT. The chain is built from TRBV7-3 and TRBJ2-3; TRBD1 is a possible D gene (5 bases). The CDR3 consists of 15 residues. Germline CDR1 is SGHTA and CDR2 is FQGTGA. V was clipped by 1 base and J by 0 bases, with 8 bases between them.

The chain recombines TRBV15 with TRBJ2-4, with TRBD2 identical over 7 bases. CDR3 size: 14 residues. The germline CDR1 and CDR2 sequences are LNHNV and YYDKDF (reference sequence). The trim removed 2 bases at V and 9 bases at J, leaving 7 bases unmatched. The CDR3 coding sequence is TGTGCCACCAGCAGAATCGAGAGGGAGGGCATTCAGTACTTC. Residues: CATSRIEREGIQYF.

Only a few counts were recorded for this clone. The V call is TRBV2, the J call TRBJ2-2; 9 bases fit TRBD1. Germline V gene sequence: CDR1 SNHLY, CDR2 FYNNEI. CDR3 length: 13 amino acids. Trimming at V came to 6 bases and at J to 10 bases, leaving 6 bases not matched to a gene. The chain's CDR3 is CASREQGAVELFF. DNA of the CDR3: TGTGCCAGCAGAGAACAGGGGGCGGTGGAGCTGTTTTTT.

The V and J genes are TRBV25-1 and TRBJ1-3; D might be TRBD1 (6 bases). There are 18 residues in the CDR3. Germline-derived CDR1 and CDR2 are MGHDK and SYGVNS. Trimming stripped 7 bases from V and 3 bases from J, with 25 bases between. CDR3 loop: CASTDSPLRGAGGNTIYF. The CDR3 bases are TGTGCCAGCACCGATTCCCCTTTACGGGGGGCTGGTGGAAACACCATATATTTT. Full variable domain (rest looked up from reference TRBV25-1 and TRBJ1-3): EADIYQTPRYLVIGTGKKITLECSQTMGHDKMYWYQQDPGMELHLIHYSYGVNSTEKGDLSSESTVSRIRTEHFPLTLESARPSHTSQYLCASTDSPLRGAGGNTIYFGEGSWLTVV.

The chain carries TRBV2 and TRBJ2-7; unclear D gene. The V gene's germline CDR1 is SNHLY and CDR2 FYNNEI. The CDR3 extends over 12 amino acids. V was pared by 7 bases and J by 0 bases, with 7 bases between. The CDR3 loop reads CASIQDSYEQYF. The DNA for the CDR3 is TGTGCCAGCATCCAGGACTCCTACGAGCAGTACTTC.

Concerning this clone: One end of the junction varies from germline; a read error may be responsible. Other DNA sequences in the same sample also yield this CDR3. The V gene is TRBV27, the J gene TRBJ1-5, with D tentatively TRBD1 (6 bases). Per the germline V gene, CDR1 is MNHEY and CDR2 is SMNVEV (reference sequence). The CDR3 has 15 amino acids. CDR3: CASSFVGDNNQPQHF. CDR3 sequence (DNA): TGTGCCAGCAGTTTTGTAGGGGACAACAATCAGCCCCAGCACTTT.

This clone came up a few times. This chain connects TRBV5-6 to TRBJ2-7; no clear D gene. The germline gives CDR1 SGHDT, CDR2 YYEEEE. The CDR3 extends over 12 amino acids. V was pared by 4 bases and J by 2 bases, with 7 bases between. The CDR3 is CASSAYAYEQYF. Here the CDR3 DNA reads TGTGCCAGCAGCGCCTATGCCTACGAGCAGTACTTC. Full variable domain (outside the CDR3, taken from reference TRBV5-6 and TRBJ2-7): DAGVTQSPTHLIKTRGQQVTLRCSPKSGHDTVSWYQQALGQGPQFIFQYYEEEERQRGNFPDRFSGHQFPNYSSELNVNALLLGDSALYLCASSAYAYEQYFGPGTRLTVT.

This clone was observed a single time. The chain recombines TRBV30 with TRBJ2-3, with D possibly matching TRBD2 (7 bases). The V gene's germline CDR1 is GTSNPN and CDR2 SVGIG (reference sequence). The CDR3 loop spans 16 amino acids. Trimming removed 0 bases from V and 2 bases from J, with 15 bases in between. The CDR3, as DNA: TGTGCCTGGAGTGTTCAGTACGGGGGGCCCACAGATACGCAGTATTTT. Amino acids: CAWSVQYGGPTDTQYF.